This TCR beta chain was recovered during a study of T cells in lung cancer brain metastases. Clones were read by immunoSEQ multiplex PCR, and TCRdb kept only the in-frame ones, dropping some. The data contain about 1,900 clones, roughly 90% of them singletons. This clone was seen only a few times. CDR3 length: 14 residues. V was cut by 0 bases and J by 7 bases, with 14 bases left in between. Germline assignment: CDR1 SGDLS and CDR2 YYNGEE. The chain has TRBV9 and TRBJ2-7; no clear D gene. The source is a woman between 50 and 59 years old with non-small cell lung cancer that had spread to the brain. Specimen: tumor tissue from a brain metastasis. The CDR3 DNA follows: TGTGCCAGCAGCGTAGCCCCCTCGAACGGGGAGCAGTACTTC. It translates to CASSVAPSNGEQYF.